This T cell receptor (beta chain) was obtained from a study of identical twins. This clonotype showed up just a few times. The CDR3 consists of 16 residues. Trimming took off 0 bases at V and 5 bases at J, with 16 bases between the two ends. Per germline, CDR1 KGHDR and CDR2 SFDVKD. TCRdb redid the calling of the 5' RACE reads with MiXCR, one entry per CDR3 protein. Here the sample spans around 1.7 million distinct CDR3 sequences, around 29% being singletons. Sequenced material: cord blood. The chain joins TRBV24-1 to TRBJ2-7; possible D gene TRBD1, 6 bases. This receptor was identified in a newborn girl in good health. The CDR3, as DNA: TGTGCCACCAGTGATTTGCGGGACACTGTCTTAGACGAGCAGTACTTC. It yields the protein CATSDLRDTVLDEQYF.